One and the same sample provided the 20 T cell receptor beta chains below, sequenced in a study of control samples from healthy donors and cancer patients. Using immunoSEQ multiplex PCR, the repertoire was profiled, and TCRdb retains in-frame clones only, with some absent. The sample includes 350,000 to 450,000 clones, around nine tenths of them seen just once. The specimen sequenced was PBMCs. Every receptor here comes from a man aged 40-55 years with head and neck cancer.

This chain joins TRBV7-2 and TRBJ2-7, with a weak D call TRBD1 (5 bases). There are 12 residues in the CDR3. Trimming removed 6 bases from V and 4 bases from J, with 10 bases in between. Germline assignment: CDR1 SGHTA and CDR2 FQGNSA. The CDR3 DNA reads TGTGCCAGCAGTCCACAGGAGTACGAGCAGTACTTC. This codes for CASSPQEYEQYF.

The chain couples TRBV7-9 to TRBJ2-7; the match to TRBD2 covers 10 bases. CDR3 length: 15 amino acids. The germline gives CDR1 SEHNR, CDR2 FQNEAQ (reference sequence). The trim removed 5 bases at V and 9 bases at J, leaving 13 bases unmatched. The CDR3 DNA follows: TGTGCCAGCAGCGACTGGACTAGCGGAGGGGAGGGGCAGTACTTC. Its protein product is CASSDWTSGGEGQYF. Looking up the rest from reference TRBV7-9 and TRBJ2-7 gives the full variable domain: DTGVSQNPRHKITKRGQNVTFRCDPISEHNRLYWYRQTLGQGPEFLTYFQNEAQLEKSRLLSDRFSAERPKGSFSTLEIQRTEQGDSAMYLCASSDWTSGGEGQYFGPGTRLTVT.

J is TRBJ2-1 and V is TRBV6-5; possibly TRBD2 for D (5 bases). Germline loops: CDR1 MNHEY, CDR2 SVGAGI. Trimming removed 8 bases at V and 9 bases at J, with 17 bases between. The CDR3 is 13 amino acids. The CDR3, as DNA: TGTGCCAGCTCTTCCGGGGTGGTAGGTGAGCAGTTCTTC. Translating gives CASSSGVVGEQFF.

V and J are TRBV6-4 and TRBJ1-1, with D possibly TRBD1 on 6 matching bases. The ends were cut back, 5 bases at V and 1 base at J, with 8 bases in the middle. The CDR3 covers 13 residues. Looked up from germline, CDR1 is MRHNA and CDR2 is SNTAGT. This chain's CDR3 is CASSLQGNTEAFF. In nucleotides, the CDR3 is TGTGCCAGCAGTTTACAGGGGAACACTGAAGCTTTCTTT.

The rearrangement joins TRBV28 to TRBJ2-3, with D tentatively TRBD2 (6 bases). The CDR3 has 14 amino acids. The V gene's germline CDR1 is MDHEN and CDR2 SYDVKM. Trimming stripped 7 bases from V and 1 base from J, with 12 bases between. The CDR3: CASKAQRGTDTQYF. The CDR3 bases are TGTGCCAGCAAGGCTCAGCGGGGCACAGATACGCAGTATTTT. Filled out from reference TRBV28 and TRBJ2-3, the complete variable domain reads DVKVTQSSRYLVKRTGEKVFLECVQDMDHENMFWYRQDPGLGLRLIYFSYDVKMKEKGDIPEGYSVSREKKERFSLILESASTNQTSMYLCASKAQRGTDTQYFGPGTRLTVL.

The chain recombines TRBV28 with TRBJ1-6; tentatively, D is TRBD1 (6 bases). CDR3 length equals 15 residues. Trimming pared 6 bases from V and 7 bases from J, leaving 16 bases between. CDR1 and CDR2 (germline): MDHEN, SYDVKM. This chain's CDR3 is CASRTWGDTNSPLHF. CDR3 in DNA: TGTGCCAGCAGGACTTGGGGGGACACCAATTCACCCCTCCACTTT.

In its sample, this clone was seen once. The rearrangement uses TRBV7-2 and TRBJ2-1; TRBD2 agrees at 8 bases. Trimming at V came to 0 bases and at J to 5 bases, leaving 6 bases not matched to a gene. Germline lookup yields CDR1 SGHTA and CDR2 FQGNSA. CDR3 length equals 16 residues. As DNA, the CDR3 is TGTGCCAGCAGCTTAGCAGTCGGGGGGGCCCACAATGAGCAGTTCTTC. Its protein is CASSLAVGGAHNEQFF.

This chain uses TRBV6-5 with TRBJ2-7; D possibly uses TRBD1 or TRBD2 (5 bases each). CDR1 MNHEY and CDR2 SVGAGI come from the germline V gene. CDR3 length: 15 residues. Trimming took 7 bases from V and 4 from J, leaving 20 bases between them. CDR3 region: CASTSPHLAGYEQYF. Here the CDR3 DNA reads TGTGCCAGCACTTCCCCCCACCTAGCAGGGTACGAGCAGTACTTC.

The chain employs TRBV4-2 and TRBJ2-7; TRBD1 aligns across 7 bases. Germline loops: CDR1 LGHNA, CDR2 YNFKEQ. The CDR3 sequence is 14 residues long. V was clipped by 3 bases and J by 2 bases; unmatched bases: 4. CDR3 residues: CASSQGQFAYEQYF. CDR3 nucleotides: TGTGCCAGCAGCCAGGGACAGTTCGCCTACGAGCAGTACTTC.

This CDR3 is CASSSRIAGLSDTQYF. The CDR3 DNA reads TGTGCCAGCAGCTCGAGGATAGCGGGACTTTCAGATACGCAGTATTTT. V and J are TRBV7-2 and TRBJ2-3; 8 nucleotides line up with TRBD2. This CDR3 region has 16 residues. Per germline, CDR1 SGHTA and CDR2 FQGNSA. Trimming removed 4 bases from V and 4 bases from J; junction bases left unmatched: 10.

The V gene is TRBV3-1 (or the pseudogene TRBV3-2), the J gene TRBJ1-1; D not certain. Looked up from germline, CDR1 is LGHDT and CDR2 is YNNKEL (reference sequence). CDR3 length equals 12 residues. Trimming left V 8 bases short and J 3 bases short, with 10 bases between. DNA of the CDR3: TGTGCCAGCCCCGGGAGTTACACTGAAGCTTTCTTT. Translating it yields CASPGSYTEAFF.

V is TRBV2 and J is TRBJ2-7; weak D call: TRBD1 (6 bases). CDR1 is SNHLY and CDR2 is FYNNEI in the germline V gene. V was clipped by 7 bases and J by 6 bases, with 10 bases between them. The length of the CDR3 is 11 residues. In nucleotides, the CDR3 is TGTGCCAGCATCACCAGGGGCGAGCAGTACTTC. It yields the protein CASITRGEQYF.

The chain carries TRBV20-1 and TRBJ2-2, with 8 bases lining up with TRBD2. The CDR3 has 15 residues. Germline V gives CDR1 DFQATT, CDR2 SNEGSKA (reference sequence). The trim removed 3 bases at V and 4 bases at J, leaving 7 bases unmatched. CDR3 sequence (DNA): TGCAGTGCTAGTTCGTTAGCGGGACGCACCGGGGAGCTGTTTTTT. Its translation is CSASSLAGRTGELFF.

V gene TRBV24-1 combines with J gene TRBJ2-1; TRBD1 aligns across 8 bases. Unmatched junction bases numbered 10, after V lost 4 bases and J lost 0 bases. The CDR3 has 18 amino acids. CDR1 is KGHDR and CDR2 is SFDVKD in the germline V gene. The CDR3 loop is CATSEAGTGKSSYNEQFF. In DNA, the CDR3 is TGTGCCACCAGTGAAGCCGGGACAGGAAAGAGCTCCTACAATGAGCAGTTCTTC.

V gene TRBV6-5 combines with J gene TRBJ1-3; D might be TRBD1 (5 bases). Germline CDR1 is MNHEY and CDR2 is SVGAGI. This CDR3 has 15 amino acids. The V end was cut by 5 bases, the J end by 4 bases, with 15 bases between. The CDR3 region has the DNA TGTGCCAGCAGTCTGGCAGGGAGGGAAGGAAACACCATATATTTT. Its translation: CASSLAGREGNTIYF.

This clone was counted a single time. The chain uses TRBV19 and TRBJ2-1; 7 nucleotides line up with TRBD1. Germline loops: CDR1 LNHDA, CDR2 SQIVND (reference sequence). J gave up 0 bases and V 1 base, and 6 bases lay outside the gene matches. This CDR3 has 17 residues. CDR3 residues: CASSIVTGTASYNEQFF. CDR3 sequence (DNA): TGTGCCAGTAGTATAGTCACGGGGACAGCCTCCTACAATGAGCAGTTCTTC.

The chain recombines TRBV19 with TRBJ2-3, with D unresolved. V was shortened by 2 bases and J by 0 bases, with 18 bases between the two germline ends. The CDR3 consists of 18 residues. Germline V gene lookup returns CDR1 LNHDA and CDR2 SQIVND (reference sequence). CDR3 region: CASSISLGSIPSTDTQYF. The CDR3 DNA reads TGTGCCAGTAGTATAAGCCTGGGGTCTATTCCTAGCACAGATACGCAGTATTTT.

The chain links TRBV9 to TRBJ2-3, with D uncertain. V was cut by 7 bases and J by 2 bases, with 14 bases left in between. The CDR3 length is 14 residues. Germline V CDR1 and CDR2: SGDLS, YYNGEE. The CDR3 sequence is CASGSLGSTDTQYF. In DNA form, the CDR3 reads TGTGCCAGCGGGTCGTTGGGTTCCACAGATACGCAGTATTTT. Variable domain in full (rest from reference TRBV9 and TRBJ2-3): DSGVTQTPKHLITATGQRVTLRCSPRSGDLSVYWYQQSLDQGLQFLIQYYNGEERAKGNILERFSAQQFPDLHSELNLSSLELGDSALYFCASGSLGSTDTQYFGPGTRLTVL.

The chain employs TRBV28 and TRBJ2-5; D gene uncertain. The germline gives CDR1 MDHEN, CDR2 SYDVKM. V dropped 2 bases and J dropped 7 bases, with 14 bases sitting between them. This CDR3 is 14 amino acids long. In nucleotides, the CDR3 is TGTGCCAGCAGTTTAACAATGGGGATCCGGACCCAGTACTTC. This gives the protein CASSLTMGIRTQYF. The entire variable domain, with the rest obtained from reference TRBV28 and TRBJ2-5, is as follows: DVKVTQSSRYLVKRTGEKVFLECVQDMDHENMFWYRQDPGLGLRLIYFSYDVKMKEKGDIPEGYSVSREKKERFSLILESASTNQTSMYLCASSLTMGIRTQYFGPGTRLLVL.

This sequence joins TRBV10-1 and TRBJ2-1; D gene uncertain. The ends were cut back, 3 bases at V and 2 bases at J, with 11 bases in the middle. The CDR3 has 15 residues. Germline CDR1 is WNHNN and CDR2 is SYGVQD (reference sequence). The chain's CDR3 is CASSEGSPPYNEQFF. In DNA, the CDR3 is TGCGCCAGCAGTGAAGGTAGCCCACCCTACAATGAGCAGTTCTTC.